This TCR beta chain is from a study of T cell changes during pregnancy in multiple sclerosis. Trimming at V came to 2 bases and at J to 4 bases, leaving 4 bases not matched to a gene. CDR1 and CDR2 (germline): PRHDT, FYEKMQ (reference sequence). The CDR3 has 15 residues. Profiling relied on immunoSEQ multiplex PCR, and the TCRdb table lists in-frame clones only, not all of them. The sample includes 100,000 or so clones, roughly 93% seen only once; the top ten take around 2.3%. The V call is TRBV13, the J call TRBJ2-1; 8 bases align to TRBD2. The source of this sequence is a female donor with multiple sclerosis, enrolled in a pregnancy study. The sequencing here drew on peripheral blood, taken in the third trimester of pregnancy. The CDR3 is CASSLTSGSYNEQFF. DNA of the CDR3: TGTGCCAGCAGCTTAACCAGCGGGAGTTACAATGAGCAGTTCTTC.